Listed below are T cell receptor beta chains from one sample, sequenced in a study of T cells in localized non-small cell lung cancer. Profiling relied on immunoSEQ multiplex PCR, and the TCRdb table lists in-frame clones only, not all of them. The sample has approximately 15,000 clones; approximately 89% are singletons. The source was peripheral blood, collected before any cancer treatment. These receptor sequences come from a female donor of 60 years or more with stage I squamous cell lung carcinoma. The CDR3 runs from the conserved cysteine through the conserved F or W. D genes are given only for firm matches. Rows may omit the clone size; those that give it use once, few, many or a size class.

>-|-|TRBV6-4|13|TRBJ2-5
CASSEGPQETQYF
TGTGCCAGCAGTGAGGGACCTCAAGAGACCCAGTACTTC
>-|-|TRBV6-4|13|TRBJ1-6
CASSGDYNSPLHF
TGTGCCAGCAGTGGGGACTATAATTCACCCCTCCACTTT
>-|-|TRBV7-1|14|TRBJ2-7
CASSLMAASYEQYF
TGTGCCAGCAGCTTAATGGCAGCATCCTACGAGCAGTACTTC
>-|-|TRBV6-5|14|TRBJ2-7
CASSRGVSSYEQYF
TGTGCCAGCAGTAGGGGGGTGAGCTCCTACGAGCAGTACTTC
>-|TRBD2|TRBV9|17|TRBJ2-3
CASSIRTSGKRTDTQYF
TGTGCCAGCAGCATCCGGACTAGCGGAAAGAGAACAGATACGCAGTATTTT
>once|-|TRBV11-2|17|TRBJ2-7
CASSLDRSSATGYEQYF
TGTGCCAGCAGCTTAGATCGGTCTAGCGCGACAGGGTACGAGCAGTACTTC
>-|-|TRBV6-6|14|TRBJ1-2
CASSSKGQLYGYTF
TGTGCCAGCAGCTCTAAAGGACAACTCTATGGCTACACCTTC
>-|-|TRBV19|13|TRBJ2-7
CASSIDPGNEQYF
TGTGCCAGTAGTATAGACCCAGGGAACGAGCAGTACTTC
>-|-|TRBV14|15|TRBJ1-5
CASSQLSRLNQPQHF
TGTGCCAGCAGCCAATTGTCCAGACTTAATCAGCCCCAGCATTTT
>-|-|TRBV6-5|14|TRBJ2-2
CASSNRWNTGELFF
TGTGCCAGCAGTAACAGATGGAACACCGGGGAGCTGTTTTTT
>-|-|TRBV28|13|TRBJ1-1
CASSLTQGLEAFF
TGTGCCAGCAGTTTAACTCAGGGCCTCGAAGCTTTCTTT
>-|-|TRBV6-1|12|TRBJ1-2
CASSDRVYGYTF
TGTGCCAGCAGTGACAGGGTCTATGGCTACACCTTC
>-|TRBD1|TRBV4-1|15|TRBJ1-4
CASRPEGTGGAKLFF
TGCGCCAGCAGACCCGAAGGGACAGGGGGCGCAAAACTGTTTTTT
>-|TRBD1|TRBV30|14|TRBJ2-7
CACWRGQGIYEQYF
TGTGCCTGCTGGCGGGGACAGGGGATCTACGAGCAGTACTTC
>once|-|TRBV12-5|15|TRBJ1-4
CASATGWATNEKLFF
TGTGCTAGTGCCACAGGTTGGGCAACTAATGAAAAACTGTTTTTT
>-|-|TRBV4-2|12|TRBJ2-1
CASSRRSNEQFF
TGTGCCAGCAGCCGACGGTCGAATGAGCAGTTCTTC
>-|-|TRBV5-4|15|TRBJ1-1
CASSPGGARNTEAFF
TGTGCCAGCAGCCCGGGTGGGGCAAGGAACACTGAAGCTTTCTTT
>-|-|TRBV2|13|TRBJ2-3
CASRLGIADTQYF
TGTGCCAGCAGACTAGGAATAGCAGATACGCAGTATTTT
>-|-|TRBV5-1|14|TRBJ1-2
CASSLAQGYYGYTF
TGCGCCAGCAGCTTGGCGCAGGGGTACTATGGCTACACCTTC
>few|-|TRBV27|14|TRBJ1-3
CASSHLKAGNTIYF
TGTGCCAGCAGTCATCTAAAGGCTGGAAACACCATATATTTT
>-|-|TRBV29-1|14|TRBJ1-1
CSVDGAEGGTEAFF
TGCAGCGTTGACGGGGCGGAAGGAGGCACTGAAGCTTTCTTT
>-|-|TRBV5-1|18|TRBJ1-1
CASSLADRTGPLSGEAFF
TGCGCCAGCAGCTTGGCTGACCGAACCGGGCCGTTAAGCGGTGAAGCTTTCTTT
>-|-|TRBV7-7|14|TRBJ1-2
CASTPQPTNYGYTF
TGTGCCAGCACCCCCCAACCTACCAACTATGGCTACACCTTC
>-|-|TRBV10-3|13|TRBJ1-4
CATGIGLNEKLFF
TGTGCCACCGGAATAGGGCTGAATGAAAAACTGTTTTTT
>-|TRBD2|TRBV7-2|13|TRBJ2-1
CASTGLAGNEQFF
TGTGCCAGCACGGGACTAGCGGGCAATGAGCAGTTCTTC
>-|-|TRBV6-5|13|TRBJ1-1
CASSRVLNTEAFF
TGTGCCAGCAGTAGGGTGTTGAACACTGAAGCTTTCTTT
>-|TRBD1|TRBV28|18|TRBJ2-7
CASRRQGSILRGDYEQYF
TGTGCCAGCAGGAGACAGGGGTCAATCCTCCGTGGCGACTACGAGCAGTACTTC
>-|-|TRBV28|16|TRBJ1-4
CASSAPGGPTNEKLFF
TGTGCCAGCAGCGCGCCTGGAGGGCCCACTAATGAAAAACTGTTTTTT
>-|-|TRBV6-6|15|TRBJ2-3
CASSALAGNTDTQYF
TGTGCCAGCAGTGCCCTTGCGGGGAACACAGATACGCAGTATTTT
>-|-|TRBV5-1|17|TRBJ2-4
CASSLDGQSVAKNIQYF
TGCGCCAGCAGCTTGGATGGCCAGTCCGTGGCCAAAAACATTCAGTACTTC
>-|TRBD2|TRBV5-1|14|TRBJ2-3
CASSPGLATDTQYF
TGCGCCAGCAGCCCGGGACTAGCGACAGATACGCAGTATTTT
>few|-|TRBV15|13|TRBJ2-1
CATSIGPYNEQFF
TGTGCCACCAGCATTGGCCCCTACAATGAGCAGTTCTTC
>-|-|TRBV30|12|TRBJ2-2
CAWSSTSGELFF
TGTGCCTGGAGTTCGACATCCGGGGAGCTGTTTTTT
>-|TRBD1|TRBV2|14|TRBJ2-7
CASSEGDRAYEQYF
TGTGCCAGCAGTGAAGGGGACAGGGCCTACGAGCAGTACTTC
>-|-|TRBV19|13|TRBJ1-5
CASSMNRDEPQHF
TGTGCCAGTAGTATGAACCGGGATGAGCCCCAGCATTTT
>-|TRBD2|TRBV5-1|16|TRBJ2-3
CASSLAFSGGADTQYF
TGCGCCAGCAGCTTGGCCTTTAGCGGGGGGGCGGATACGCAGTATTTT
>-|-|TRBV19|13|TRBJ2-7
CASSGEDSGEQYF
TGTGCCAGTAGTGGCGAGGATTCGGGGGAGCAGTACTTC
>once|-|TRBV11-2|14|TRBJ1-6
CASSLNRVYSPLHF
TGTGCCAGCAGCTTAAACAGGGTTTATTCACCCCTCCACTTT
>-|TRBD2|TRBV5-6|15|TRBJ2-1
CASSSKREGRDEQFF
TGTGCCAGCAGCTCAAAGCGGGAGGGCCGAGATGAGCAGTTCTTC
>-|-|TRBV2|17|TRBJ1-5
CASSDSGSGSGNQPQHF
TGTGCCAGCAGTGATAGCGGCAGTGGCTCGGGCAATCAGCCCCAGCATTTT
>-|TRBD1|TRBV6-5|13|TRBJ2-1
CASSADRGDEQFF
TGTGCCAGCAGTGCCGACAGGGGTGATGAGCAGTTCTTC
>-|-|TRBV14|15|TRBJ2-5
CASSQGPTPVETQYF
TGTGCCAGCAGCCAGGGGCCCACCCCCGTGGAGACCCAGTACTTC